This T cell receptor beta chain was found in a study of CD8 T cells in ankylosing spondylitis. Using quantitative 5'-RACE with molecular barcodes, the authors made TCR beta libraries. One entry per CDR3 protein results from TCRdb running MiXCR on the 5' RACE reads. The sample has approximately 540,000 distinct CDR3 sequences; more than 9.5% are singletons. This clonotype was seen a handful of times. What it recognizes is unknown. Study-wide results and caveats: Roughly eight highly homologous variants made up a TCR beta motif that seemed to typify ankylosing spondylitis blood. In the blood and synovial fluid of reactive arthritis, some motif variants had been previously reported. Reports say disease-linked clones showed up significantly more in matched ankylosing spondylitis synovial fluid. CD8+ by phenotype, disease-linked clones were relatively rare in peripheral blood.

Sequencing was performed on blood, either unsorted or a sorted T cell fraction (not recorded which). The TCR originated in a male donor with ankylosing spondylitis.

CDR3 region: CASSKPGDTQYF. The DNA of the CDR3 is TGTGCCAGCAGCAAACCGGGGGATACGCAGTATTTT. This chain joins TRBV21-1 and TRBJ2-3. TRBV21-1 is given as a pseudogene. The CDR3 is 12 amino acids.